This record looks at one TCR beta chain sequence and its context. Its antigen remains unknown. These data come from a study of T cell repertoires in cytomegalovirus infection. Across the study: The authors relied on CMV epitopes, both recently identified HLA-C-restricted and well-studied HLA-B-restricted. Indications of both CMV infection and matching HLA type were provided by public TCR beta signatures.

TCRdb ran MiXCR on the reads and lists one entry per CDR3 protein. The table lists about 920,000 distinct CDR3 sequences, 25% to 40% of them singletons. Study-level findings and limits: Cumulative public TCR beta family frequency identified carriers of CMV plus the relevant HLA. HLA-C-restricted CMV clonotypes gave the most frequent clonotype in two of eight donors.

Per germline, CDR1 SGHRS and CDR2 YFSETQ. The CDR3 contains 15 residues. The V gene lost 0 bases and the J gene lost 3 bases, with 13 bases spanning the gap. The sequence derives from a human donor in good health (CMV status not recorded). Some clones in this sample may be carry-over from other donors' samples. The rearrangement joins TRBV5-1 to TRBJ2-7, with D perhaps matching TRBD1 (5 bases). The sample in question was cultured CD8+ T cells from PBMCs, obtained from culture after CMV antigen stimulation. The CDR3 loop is CASSLGAPGIYEQYV. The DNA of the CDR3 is TGCGCCAGCAGCTTGGGCGCGCCAGGGATCTACGAGCAGTACGTC.